Presented here are 27 T cell receptor beta chains from one specimen sequenced in a study of blood T cells in healthy people across ages. Next came a second PCR, run for about 6 to 11 cycles, which used a sample-barcoded 5' primer along with a J-beta primer mix. TCRdb itself ran the 5' RACE reads through MiXCR, one entry per CDR3 protein. The data show roughly 2 million distinct CDR3 sequences, approximately 50% seen once. Material: blood. These receptors originate from a woman aged 40 to 50 in good health.

This clonotype is a singleton in its sample. This chain uses TRBV4-1 with TRBJ1-6; 7 nucleotides line up with TRBD1. The CDR3 contains 17 residues. The V gene's germline CDR1 is MGHRA and CDR2 YSYEKL. Trimming removed 1 base from V and 10 bases from J; junction bases left unmatched: 13. CDR3 residues: CASSQVGAGGNNSPLHF. The DNA of the CDR3 is TGCGCCAGCAGCCAAGTCGGGGCAGGGGGGAACAACTCACCCCTCCACTTT.

The V and J genes are TRBV6-5 and TRBJ2-7; D is unclear. The J call is uncertain, as TRBJ2-5 better fits the DNA end. This CDR3 contains 13 residues. Germline CDR1 is MNHEY and CDR2 is SVGAGI. This chain's CDR3 is CASSSPGSKTQYF. For the CDR3, the DNA is TGTGCCAGCAGTTCCCCTGGAAGCAAGACCCAGTACTTC.

The rearrangement links TRBV11-2 to TRBJ2-3, with 9 bases identical to TRBD1. Looked up from germline, CDR1 is SGHAT and CDR2 is FQNNGV. After removal of 4 bases from V and 6 bases from J, the junction contained 5 bases not matched to a gene. The CDR3 is 14 residues long. The DNA for the CDR3 is TGTGCCAGCAGCTCCTGGACAGGGGTGGATACGCAGTATTTT. It is translated as CASSSWTGVDTQYF.

The rearrangement uses TRBV7-2 and TRBJ1-6; D is ambiguous. Trimming removed 7 bases from V and 0 bases from J, with 13 bases in between. Germline CDR1 reads SGHTA; CDR2 reads FQGNSA. The CDR3 sequence is 16 residues long. The CDR3 sequence: CASTVGRNSYNSPLHF. The CDR3 region has the DNA TGTGCCAGCACCGTTGGACGGAACTCCTATAATTCACCCCTCCACTTT.

The gene calls are TRBV7-2 and TRBJ2-4; D is possibly TRBD2 (5 bases). The J call may be mistaken, given a closer DNA end match to TRBJ2-5. The CDR3 extends over 15 amino acids. The V gene's germline CDR1 is SGHTA and CDR2 FQGNSA. This CDR3 reads CASSLDSTRFGTQYF. DNA for the CDR3: TGTGCCAGCAGCTTGGACTCAACTAGGTTTGGGACCCAGTACTTC.

CDR3 bases: TGCGCCAGCAGCCAAGACAAGACCTGGGGCACAGATACGCAGTATTTT. This codes for CASSQDKTWGTDTQYF. This rearrangement joins TRBV4-3 to TRBJ2-3; D remains unclear. The V and J ends lost 0 bases and 1 base respectively, with 11 bases between them. The CDR3 consists of 16 residues. Germline lookup yields CDR1 LGHNA and CDR2 YSLEER.

This sequence joins TRBV27 and TRBJ2-1; D gene unclear. Germline V lookup: CDR1 MNHEY, CDR2 SMNVEV (reference sequence). CDR3 length: 15 residues. V gave up 3 bases and J gave up 5 bases, with 14 bases separating them. CDR3 coding DNA: TGTGCCAGCAGTTTGAGACGAGGAAGGGACAATGAGCAGTTCTTC. It yields the protein CASSLRRGRDNEQFF.

The chain carries TRBV15 and TRBJ1-6; 8 positions match TRBD1. The germline V gene has CDR1 LNHNV and CDR2 YYDKDF (reference sequence). The CDR3 has 16 residues. Trimming removed 1 base from V and 7 bases from J; junction bases left unmatched: 6. The CDR3 nucleotides are TGTGCCACCAGCAGAGTAATCGGACAGGGAAATTCACCCCTCCACTTT. It yields the protein CATSRVIGQGNSPLHF.

This clonotype was counted only a few times. The rearrangement joins TRBV7-2 to TRBJ2-1; maybe TRBD2 (7 bases). The CDR3 loop spans 16 amino acids. V was trimmed by 5 bases and J by 1 base, leaving 15 bases between them. CDR1 is SGHTA and CDR2 is FQGNSA in the germline V gene. Written as DNA, the CDR3 is TGTGCCAGCAGCCGAGGGGGAGGGTGGTCCTACAATGAGCAGTTCTTC. This encodes CASSRGGGWSYNEQFF.

The V call is TRBV5-1, the J call TRBJ2-3; weak D call: TRBD2 (6 bases). This CDR3 is 15 amino acids long. Trimming shortened V by 0 bases and J by 7 bases, and 15 bases separated the two germline ends. Germline lookup yields CDR1 SGHRS and CDR2 YFSETQ. For the CDR3, the DNA is TGCGCCAGCAGCTTGGATCTAGCGTACGGAAATACGCAGTATTTT. Encoded protein: CASSLDLAYGNTQYF.

The genes are TRBV7-9 and TRBJ2-1, with 9 bases fitting TRBD2. CDR1 SEHNR and CDR2 FQNEAQ come from the germline V gene (reference sequence). This CDR3 spans 15 amino acids. The J segment lost 6 bases and the V segment lost 4 bases, leaving 7 bases of the junction unmatched. Written as DNA, the CDR3 is TGTGCCAGCAGCTATAACGCGGGGGGGCCCAATGAGCAGTTCTTC. Its translation: CASSYNAGGPNEQFF.

This rearrangement joins TRBV28 to TRBJ2-5, with D maybe TRBD1 (6 bases). Trimming removed 3 bases from V and 12 bases from J, with 14 bases in between. Germline lookup yields CDR1 MDHEN and CDR2 SYDVKM. The CDR3 has 12 residues. CDR3 amino acids: CASSLFQGREYF. The CDR3 nucleotides are TGTGCCAGCAGTTTGTTCCAGGGGCGTGAGTACTTC.

DNA for the CDR3: TGTGCCAGCAGTTACCTGGAGGGGCCCCTATCCTACAATGAGCAGTTCTTC. The encoded protein is CASSYLEGPLSYNEQFF. The V gene is TRBV6-5, the J gene TRBJ2-1; D may be TRBD2 (6 bases). The CDR3 is 17 amino acids. Looked up from germline, CDR1 is MNHEY and CDR2 is SVGAGI. V was shortened by 2 bases and J by 1 base, with 15 bases between the two germline ends.

The chain links TRBV28 to TRBJ1-4, with TRBD1 matching over 7 bases. V was clipped by 4 bases and J by 2 bases; unmatched bases: 10. This CDR3 has 17 residues. From germline, CDR1 is MDHEN and CDR2 SYDVKM. Here the CDR3 DNA reads TGTGCCAGCAGTTCGGGACAGAGGGGCCGGACTAATGAAAAACTGTTTTTT. Translating it yields CASSSGQRGRTNEKLFF.

This chain's CDR3 is CASSIRSNQPQHF. CDR3 in DNA: TGTGCCAGCAGCATCAGAAGCAATCAGCCCCAGCATTTT. The V and J genes are TRBV7-2 and TRBJ1-5; D gene ambiguous. V was trimmed by 5 bases and J by 1 base, leaving 6 bases between them. CDR3 length equals 13 residues. Germline values: CDR1 SGHTA, CDR2 FQGNSA. The whole variable domain, filled in from reference TRBV7-2 and TRBJ1-5, reads GAGVSQSPSNKVTEKGKDVELRCDPISGHTALYWYRQSLGQGLEFLIYFQGNSAPDKSGLPSDRFSAERTGGSVSTLTIQRTQQEDSAVYLCASSIRSNQPQHFGDGTRLSIL.

The chain has TRBV27 and TRBJ2-1; D call uncertain. Matching the DNA end better, TRBJ2-7 makes the J call doubtful. The CDR3 is 16 amino acids. The germline gives CDR1 MNHEY, CDR2 SMNVEV (reference sequence). The CDR3 region is CASSPSAGPAYNEQYF. CDR3 nucleotides: TGTGCCAGCAGCCCCTCTGCCGGGCCAGCCTACAATGAGCAGTACTTC.

This rearrangement joins TRBV10-3 to TRBJ2-5; D might be TRBD1 (6 bases). V was trimmed by 3 bases and J by 2 bases, leaving 13 bases between them. The germline V gene encodes CDR1 ENHRY and CDR2 SYGVKD. This CDR3 comprises 15 residues. The CDR3 loop reads CAISETRGGQETQYF. As DNA, the CDR3 is TGTGCCATCAGTGAAACGCGAGGGGGTCAAGAGACCCAGTACTTC.

V and J are TRBV6-5 and TRBJ2-1, with 9 bases identical to TRBD2. Germline V gene data show CDR1 as MNHEY and CDR2 as SVGAGI. This CDR3 contains 18 residues. The junction had 12 bases not matched to a gene; V was cut back by 0 bases and J by 6 bases. CDR3 loop: CASSYSITAGGRINEQFF. The CDR3 bases are TGTGCCAGCAGTTACTCGATAACAGCGGGGGGTAGGATCAATGAGCAGTTCTTC.

As concerns this clonotype: A junction end diverges from the germline sequence, so it may reflect a read error. The chain uses TRBV3-1 and TRBJ2-3; 8 bases map to TRBD2. This CDR3 is built from 15 residues. Germline V gene data show CDR1 as LGHDT and CDR2 as YNNKEL (reference sequence). For the CDR3, the DNA is TGTGCCAGCTGCCAAGGCGGCGGGGGGTCCCATAAGCAGTATTTT. As protein: CASCQGGGGSHKQYF.

The chain links TRBV20-1 to TRBJ2-1; the D gene is possibly TRBD2 (6 bases). Trimming pared 6 bases from V and 12 bases from J, leaving 24 bases between. Per germline, CDR1 DFQATT and CDR2 SNEGSKA (reference sequence). The CDR3 has 14 amino acids. CDR3 nucleotides: TGCAGTGCGGGGCGGGACGCCCCTAGAGGAGGGCAGTTCTTC. Its protein product is CSAGRDAPRGGQFF.

V is TRBV6-2 or TRBV6-3 and J is TRBJ1-5; D remains ambiguous. Trimming stripped 10 bases from V and 0 bases from J, with 10 bases between. Germline CDR1 MNHEY, CDR2 SVGEGT. The CDR3 spans 13 residues. DNA of the CDR3: TGTGCCACCGAGGAGGATAGCAATCAGCCCCAGCATTTT. Its protein is CATEEDSNQPQHF.

This sequence joins TRBV15 and TRBJ1-6, with TRBD1 matching 10 bases. The germline V gene has CDR1 LNHNV and CDR2 YYDKDF (reference sequence). The CDR3 extends over 18 amino acids. V gave up 1 base and J gave up 4 bases; unmatched junction bases: 7. The CDR3 sequence is CATSRGYGTGAYNSPLHF. The CDR3 coding sequence is TGTGCCACCAGCAGAGGTTACGGGACAGGGGCTTATAATTCACCCCTCCACTTT.

This rearrangement joins TRBV7-2 to TRBJ2-1; 8 positions agree with TRBD1. The CDR3 is made up of 14 amino acids. CDR1 and CDR2 from the germline V gene are SGHTA and FQGNSA. After removal of 4 bases from V and 8 bases from J, the junction contained 7 bases not matched to a gene. This chain's CDR3 is CASSSDRVLDEQFF. In DNA, the CDR3 is TGTGCCAGCAGCTCGGACAGGGTTCTAGATGAGCAGTTCTTC. The full variable domain, rest sourced from reference TRBV7-2 and TRBJ2-1, is GAGVSQSPSNKVTEKGKDVELRCDPISGHTALYWYRQSLGQGLEFLIYFQGNSAPDKSGLPSDRFSAERTGGSVSTLTIQRTQQEDSAVYLCASSSDRVLDEQFFGPGTRLTVL.

The genes are TRBV7-2 and TRBJ2-1, with D maybe TRBD2 (5 bases). The CDR3 consists of 15 residues. Germline values: CDR1 SGHTA, CDR2 FQGNSA. Trimming pared 1 base from V and 8 bases from J, leaving 15 bases between. CDR3 coding DNA: TGTGCCAGCAGCTTAGGCTGGACTGCGGCATATGAGCAGTTCTTC. Protein product: CASSLGWTAAYEQFF.

The CDR3 is CASSLSQRGLPGETQYF. DNA for the CDR3: TGTGCCAGCAGCTTAAGTCAGCGGGGGTTACCCGGGGAGACCCAGTACTTC. The J gene is TRBJ2-5, the V gene TRBV7-2; 8 bases line up with TRBD2. Trimming took 2 bases from V and 5 from J; bases not matched to a gene: 13. The CDR3 spans 17 residues. Germline CDR1 is SGHTA and CDR2 is FQGNSA.

The V call is TRBV4-1, the J call TRBJ2-1; D possibly corresponds to TRBD1 (6 bases). The CDR3 spans 18 residues. Germline CDR1 and CDR2: MGHRA and YSYEKL. The germline V and J ends were trimmed by 1 base and 0 bases, with 16 bases remaining between them. The CDR3 DNA reads TGCGCCAGCAGCCAAGGGGGGCTTACATCGAGCTCCTACAATGAGCAGTTCTTC. Encoded protein: CASSQGGLTSSSYNEQFF.

The chain couples TRBV7-2 to TRBJ2-1; TRBD2 aligns across 12 bases. Unmatched junction bases numbered 5, after V lost 4 bases and J lost 10 bases. Germline CDR1 reads SGHTA; CDR2 reads FQGNSA. The CDR3 length is 14 residues. The CDR3 sequence: CASSSLAGGGEQFF. CDR3 nucleotides: TGTGCCAGCAGCTCACTAGCGGGGGGTGGAGAGCAGTTCTTC. The whole variable domain, remainder taken from reference TRBV7-2 and TRBJ2-1, is GAGVSQSPSNKVTEKGKDVELRCDPISGHTALYWYRQSLGQGLEFLIYFQGNSAPDKSGLPSDRFSAERTGGSVSTLTIQRTQQEDSAVYLCASSSLAGGGEQFFGPGTRLTVL.